These T cell receptor beta chains were read from a single sample in a study of blood T cell repertoires in COVID-19. Here immunoSEQ multiplex PCR was the method, and the copy in TCRdb shows in-frame clones only, minus some. The sample yields just over 65,000 clones, more than 80% seen once. Sequenced input: peripheral blood. Receptors were obtained from a man aged 30 to 39 with acute or convalescent COVID-19. The CDR3 runs from the conserved cysteine through the conserved F or W. The order of the fields is clone size, J gene, V gene, D gene, CDR3 DNA, CDR3 protein. The D gene is left open where the match is weak. Size values are once, few and many counts, or a class for expanded clones, and some rows have none.

clone size: NA
J gene: TRBJ1-4
V gene: TRBV25-1
D gene: NA
CDR3 DNA: TGTGCCAGCAGTGAAGGATACAGGGAACTGACTAATGAAAAACTGTTTTTT
CDR3 protein: CASSEGYRELTNEKLFF

clone size: NA
J gene: TRBJ2-7
V gene: TRBV28
D gene: NA
CDR3 DNA: TGTGCCAGCAGTACCGTTCCTAGGTTATACGAGCAGTACTTC
CDR3 protein: CASSTVPRLYEQYF

clone size: NA
J gene: TRBJ2-1
V gene: TRBV28
D gene: TRBD2
CDR3 DNA: TGTGCCAGCAGTTACGGGGGACTAGCGGTCTACAATGAGCAGTTCTTC
CDR3 protein: CASSYGGLAVYNEQFF

clone size: NA
J gene: TRBJ1-4
V gene: TRBV28
D gene: TRBD1
CDR3 DNA: TGTGCCAGCAGTTTATGGTCAGGGGGCAACACTGCAACTAATGAAAAACTGTTTTTT
CDR3 protein: CASSLWSGGNTATNEKLFF

clone size: NA
J gene: TRBJ2-5
V gene: TRBV28
D gene: TRBD1
CDR3 DNA: TGTGCCAGCAGTTTTCGACAGGGGATAGAGACCCAGTACTTC
CDR3 protein: CASSFRQGIETQYF

clone size: NA
J gene: TRBJ2-1
V gene: TRBV5-1
D gene: NA
CDR3 DNA: TGCGCCAGCAGCTTGCCGGGGATCTACAATGAGCAGTTCTTC
CDR3 protein: CASSLPGIYNEQFF

clone size: few
J gene: TRBJ2-7
V gene: TRBV19
D gene: TRBD1
CDR3 DNA: TGTGCCAGTAGTACCGGCGGAGGGGGACAGGGAACAGGAGTTGTGCAGTACTTC
CDR3 protein: CASSTGGGGQGTGVVQYF

clone size: NA
J gene: TRBJ2-7
V gene: TRBV19
D gene: NA
CDR3 DNA: TGTGCCAGTAGTATCGGTAGGGGAGGATACGAGCAGTACTTC
CDR3 protein: CASSIGRGGYEQYF

clone size: NA
J gene: TRBJ2-3
V gene: TRBV7-2
D gene: TRBD1
CDR3 DNA: TGTGCCAGCAGCTCGGGACAGTATTACACAGATACGCAGTATTTT
CDR3 protein: CASSSGQYYTDTQYF

clone size: NA
J gene: TRBJ2-7
V gene: TRBV6-1
D gene: TRBD2
CDR3 DNA: TGTGCCAGCAGTGAAAGAGCGGGAGGGCCTTACGAGCAGTACTTC
CDR3 protein: CASSERAGGPYEQYF

clone size: NA
J gene: TRBJ2-3
V gene: TRBV10-2
D gene: NA
CDR3 DNA: TGCGCCAGCAGACACACAGATACGCAGTATTTT
CDR3 protein: CASRHTDTQYF

clone size: NA
J gene: TRBJ1-5
V gene: TRBV4-1
D gene: NA
CDR3 DNA: TGCGCCAGCAGCCAAGTCCGGGGTGGCCAGCCCCAGCATTTT
CDR3 protein: CASSQVRGGQPQHF

clone size: once
J gene: TRBJ2-1
V gene: TRBV7-2
D gene: TRBD2
CDR3 DNA: TGTGCCAGCAGCTTAGAACGCGACCTAGCGGGACTCTACAATGAGCAGTTCTTC
CDR3 protein: CASSLERDLAGLYNEQFF

clone size: NA
J gene: TRBJ1-2
V gene: TRBV28
D gene: NA
CDR3 DNA: TGTGCCAGCAGGGACTATGAGACCTATGGCTACACCTTC
CDR3 protein: CASRDYETYGYTF

clone size: NA
J gene: TRBJ1-1
V gene: TRBV19
D gene: NA
CDR3 DNA: TGTGCCAGTGTGGAGCGGGACACTGAAGCTTTCTTT
CDR3 protein: CASVERDTEAFF

clone size: NA
J gene: TRBJ2-1
V gene: TRBV19
D gene: TRBD2
CDR3 DNA: TGTGCCAGTAGCCCCTATAGCGGGAGGTACTGGAATGAGCAGTTCTTC
CDR3 protein: CASSPYSGRYWNEQFF

clone size: NA
J gene: TRBJ2-1
V gene: TRBV15
D gene: TRBD2
CDR3 DNA: TGTGCCACCAGCGGGGGGACGGGAGGGTACAATGAGCAGTTCTTC
CDR3 protein: CATSGGTGGYNEQFF

clone size: NA
J gene: TRBJ2-3
V gene: TRBV19
D gene: NA
CDR3 DNA: TGTGCCAGTACCCCCGGACTGGCCACAGATACGCAGTATTTT
CDR3 protein: CASTPGLATDTQYF

clone size: NA
J gene: TRBJ2-7
V gene: TRBV13
D gene: TRBD1
CDR3 DNA: TGTGCCAGCAGCTGGCGGACAGGCGGCGAGCAGTACTTC
CDR3 protein: CASSWRTGGEQYF

clone size: NA
J gene: TRBJ2-1
V gene: TRBV2
D gene: NA
CDR3 DNA: TGTGCCAGCAGTGACTTCAGCGGCCTCAATGAGCAGTTCTTC
CDR3 protein: CASSDFSGLNEQFF

clone size: NA
J gene: TRBJ2-3
V gene: TRBV19
D gene: NA
CDR3 DNA: TGTGCCAGCAAAGCGGAGAGCACAGATACGCAGTATTTT
CDR3 protein: CASKAESTDTQYF

clone size: NA
J gene: TRBJ2-7
V gene: TRBV7-2
D gene: TRBD2
CDR3 DNA: TGTGCCAGCAGCTCCCCTCTTCGCGGGAGGTATTCCTACGAGCAGTACTTC
CDR3 protein: CASSSPLRGRYSYEQYF

clone size: NA
J gene: TRBJ2-7
V gene: TRBV4-1
D gene: TRBD1
CDR3 DNA: TGCGCCAGCAGCGGACAGGATTCCTACGAGCAGTACTTC
CDR3 protein: CASSGQDSYEQYF

clone size: few
J gene: TRBJ2-7
V gene: TRBV6-4
D gene: TRBD2
CDR3 DNA: TGTGCCAGCAGTGATTTATTAGCGGGAGTATGGAACGAGCAGTACTTC
CDR3 protein: CASSDLLAGVWNEQYF

clone size: NA
J gene: TRBJ2-7
V gene: TRBV7-8
D gene: NA
CDR3 DNA: TGTGCCAGCAGCTTAGATCTGGCGGAAAGCGAGCAGTACTTC
CDR3 protein: CASSLDLAESEQYF

clone size: once
J gene: TRBJ2-1
V gene: TRBV3-1/TRBV3-2
D gene: TRBD2
CDR3 DNA: TGTGCCAGCAGCCAAGCTCTAGCGGGGCTCAATGAGCAGTTCTTC
CDR3 protein: CASSQALAGLNEQFF

clone size: NA
J gene: TRBJ1-2
V gene: TRBV2
D gene: NA
CDR3 DNA: TGTGCCAGCAGCGCCGGGGCCGTACAGGGCGGCTACACCTTC
CDR3 protein: CASSAGAVQGGYTF

clone size: NA
J gene: TRBJ2-1
V gene: TRBV7-3
D gene: TRBD2
CDR3 DNA: TGTGCCAGCAGCCGTAGCGGGGGCGCCTACAATGAGCAGTTCTTC
CDR3 protein: CASSRSGGAYNEQFF

clone size: NA
J gene: TRBJ1-2
V gene: TRBV2
D gene: TRBD1
CDR3 DNA: TGTGCCAGCGTGACCGACAGGGGTGGCTATGGCTACACCTTC
CDR3 protein: CASVTDRGGYGYTF

clone size: NA
J gene: TRBJ2-7
V gene: TRBV2
D gene: NA
CDR3 DNA: TGTGCCAGTGTAGGAGACAGTTTCTCCTCCTACGAGCAGTACTTC
CDR3 protein: CASVGDSFSSYEQYF

clone size: NA
J gene: TRBJ2-7
V gene: TRBV28
D gene: TRBD2
CDR3 DNA: TGTGCCAGCAGTTTGGGGACTAGCGGGAGCTACGAGCAGTACTTC
CDR3 protein: CASSLGTSGSYEQYF

clone size: few
J gene: TRBJ2-6
V gene: TRBV27
D gene: NA
CDR3 DNA: TGTGCCAGCAGTTTGGCCGATACTGGGGCCAACGTCCTGACTTTC
CDR3 protein: CASSLADTGANVLTF

clone size: NA
J gene: TRBJ2-1
V gene: TRBV5-4
D gene: TRBD2
CDR3 DNA: TGTGCCAGCAGAAGTAGCGGGAACTACAATGAGCAGTTCTTC
CDR3 protein: CASRSSGNYNEQFF

clone size: NA
J gene: TRBJ2-1
V gene: TRBV29-1
D gene: TRBD2
CDR3 DNA: TGCAGCGTGAAGCGGGAGTCGAATGAGCAGTTCTTC
CDR3 protein: CSVKRESNEQFF

clone size: NA
J gene: TRBJ2-1
V gene: TRBV7-9
D gene: TRBD2
CDR3 DNA: TGTGCCAGCAGCTTAGGTGGACTAGCCGGGCACAATGAGCAGTTCTTC
CDR3 protein: CASSLGGLAGHNEQFF

clone size: NA
J gene: TRBJ1-6
V gene: TRBV11-2
D gene: TRBD1
CDR3 DNA: TGTGCCAGCAGCTTAGGGGACAGAGAAAGATCACCCCTCCACTTT
CDR3 protein: CASSLGDRERSPLHF

clone size: NA
J gene: TRBJ2-5
V gene: TRBV11-2
D gene: NA
CDR3 DNA: TGTGCCAGCAGCTGGCTTACAGGTCAGCAAGAGACCCAGTACTTC
CDR3 protein: CASSWLTGQQETQYF

clone size: many
J gene: TRBJ1-4
V gene: TRBV5-6
D gene: TRBD1
CDR3 DNA: TGTGCCAGCAGCCTGCAGGGGACAGGGCTAGGCGAAAAACTGTTTTTT
CDR3 protein: CASSLQGTGLGEKLFF

clone size: many
J gene: TRBJ2-1
V gene: TRBV5-5
D gene: TRBD2
CDR3 DNA: TGTGCCAGCAGAGTCCGACTAGCGACCCACAATGAGCAGTTCTTC
CDR3 protein: CASRVRLATHNEQFF

clone size: NA
J gene: TRBJ2-7
V gene: TRBV3-1/TRBV3-2
D gene: NA
CDR3 DNA: TGTGCCAGCAGCCAAGCGGTTCCGGGACACTTCTCCTACGAGCAGTACTTC
CDR3 protein: CASSQAVPGHFSYEQYF

clone size: NA
J gene: TRBJ2-7
V gene: TRBV11-2
D gene: TRBD1
CDR3 DNA: TGTGCCAGCAGCTTAGTCCTCTACGCAGGGGGAGAGCAGTACTTC
CDR3 protein: CASSLVLYAGGEQYF

clone size: NA
J gene: TRBJ2-5
V gene: TRBV30
D gene: NA
CDR3 DNA: TGTGCCTGGAGTGTTGGGGGGAGCCAAGAGACCCAGTACTTC
CDR3 protein: CAWSVGGSQETQYF

clone size: NA
J gene: TRBJ2-2
V gene: TRBV2
D gene: NA
CDR3 DNA: TGTGCCAGCAAGACAGGGAACACCGGGGAGCTGTTTTTT
CDR3 protein: CASKTGNTGELFF

clone size: NA
J gene: TRBJ2-3
V gene: TRBV21-1
D gene: NA
CDR3 DNA: TGTGCCAGCACCAAGGGGCGGGAAAGTCACACAGATACGCAGTATTTT
CDR3 protein: CASTKGRESHTDTQYF

clone size: NA
J gene: TRBJ1-3
V gene: TRBV4-1
D gene: NA
CDR3 DNA: TGCGCCAGCAGCCTAAGGACTGTCTCTGGAAACACCATATATTTT
CDR3 protein: CASSLRTVSGNTIYF

clone size: NA
J gene: TRBJ2-7
V gene: TRBV5-1
D gene: TRBD1
CDR3 DNA: TGCGCCAGCAGCTTAAGACAGGGGGGAAGGTACGAGCAGTACTTC
CDR3 protein: CASSLRQGGRYEQYF

clone size: NA
J gene: TRBJ2-3
V gene: TRBV18
D gene: NA
CDR3 DNA: TGTGCCAGCTCACCACTCGGGGGGCGAGGAACAGATACGCAGTATTTT
CDR3 protein: CASSPLGGRGTDTQYF